The 19 T cell receptor beta chains listed next were all sequenced from one sample in a study of blood T cell repertoires in COVID-19. Assay: immunoSEQ multiplex PCR; the TCRdb copy retains only in-frame clones and omits some. The sample includes over 250,000 clones, 75% to 90% of them seen just once. Sequenced input: peripheral blood. The receptors were gathered from a man aged 50 to 59 with acute or convalescent COVID-19.

V usage is TRBV4-2 and J usage is TRBJ1-1; 9 bases map to TRBD1. CDR1 is LGHNA, CDR2 YNFKEQ, per germline. CDR3 length: 17 amino acids. With 0 bases clipped from V and 6 bases from J, the junction kept 11 bases outside the gene matches. Written as DNA, the CDR3 is TGTGCCAGCAGCCAAGATAGGACAGGGGCGTTTGTAGCTGAAGCTTTCTTT. Its translation is CASSQDRTGAFVAEAFF.

The V and J genes are TRBV30 and TRBJ1-4; D uncertain. The CDR3 spans 14 residues. Germline V gene data show CDR1 as GTSNPN and CDR2 as SVGIG (reference sequence). V shed 0 bases and J shed 7 bases, with 12 bases lying between them. The CDR3: CAWSVIGIAEKLFF. CDR3 sequence (DNA): TGTGCCTGGAGTGTAATCGGGATCGCTGAAAAACTGTTTTTT.

V is TRBV7-9 and J is TRBJ2-2; TRBD1 agrees at 7 bases. CDR1 and CDR2 (germline): SEHNR, FQNEAQ (reference sequence). The CDR3 is 14 amino acids. The V gene end was trimmed by 6 bases and the J gene end by 5 bases; junction bases not matched to a gene: 6. The CDR3 DNA reads TGTGCCAGCAGGGGGACAGTCAGGACCGGGGAGCTGTTTTTT. Amino acid sequence: CASRGTVRTGELFF.

The V gene is TRBV7-2, the J gene TRBJ1-1, with D uncertain. The CDR3 totals 13 residues. The V gene lost 2 bases and the J gene lost 3 bases, with 7 bases spanning the gap. Germline lookup yields CDR1 SGHTA and CDR2 FQGNSA. As DNA, the CDR3 is TGTGCCAGCAGCTTAATGGCCCACACTGAAGCTTTCTTT. The encoded protein is CASSLMAHTEAFF. The complete variable domain, with remaining parts taken from reference TRBV7-2 and TRBJ1-1, reads GAGVSQSPSNKVTEKGKDVELRCDPISGHTALYWYRQSLGQGLEFLIYFQGNSAPDKSGLPSDRFSAERTGGSVSTLTIQRTQQEDSAVYLCASSLMAHTEAFFGQGTRLTVV.

The gene calls are TRBV6-5 and TRBJ1-1; 7 positions match TRBD1. The V gene end was trimmed by 7 bases and the J gene end by 4 bases; junction bases not matched to a gene: 6. Germline loops: CDR1 MNHEY, CDR2 SVGAGI. CDR3 length equals 13 residues. CDR3 loop: CASTGPGGTEAFF. The CDR3 DNA reads as TGTGCCAGCACGGGACCAGGGGGCACTGAAGCTTTCTTT.

The chain joins TRBV5-8 to TRBJ2-5; a possible D gene is TRBD1 (6 bases). This CDR3 comprises 13 residues. The V gene's germline CDR1 is SGHTS and CDR2 YDEGEE. V was pared by 4 bases and J by 3 bases, with 10 bases between. CDR3 residues: CASSPWTEETQYF. The CDR3 DNA sequence: TGTGCCAGCAGCCCTTGGACAGAAGAGACCCAGTACTTC.

The chain combines TRBV2 with TRBJ2-2; 9 bases are a match to TRBD1. V lost 3 bases to trimming and J lost 0 bases; unmatched junction nucleotides: 2. The germline gives CDR1 SNHLY, CDR2 FYNNEI. The CDR3 loop spans 16 amino acids. This CDR3 is CASSDWTGANTGELFF. CDR3 in DNA: TGTGCCAGCAGTGACTGGACAGGGGCGAACACCGGGGAGCTGTTTTTT.

The gene calls are TRBV9 and TRBJ1-2, with unresolved D. Trimming cost V 4 bases and J 0 bases, with 13 bases left between them. Germline V lookup: CDR1 SGDLS, CDR2 YYNGEE. The CDR3 runs to 15 residues. The CDR3 nucleotides read TGTGCCAGCAGCCCCCGGAGTAGAGCTAACTATGGCTACACCTTC. Encoded protein: CASSPRSRANYGYTF.

The J gene is TRBJ2-5, the V gene TRBV5-1, with TRBD1 matching 8 bases. CDR1 is SGHRS, CDR2 YFSETQ, per germline. The CDR3 contains 16 residues. V lost 1 base, J lost 2 bases, and 7 bases stayed unmatched. The CDR3 protein is CASSLNPGGEQETQYF. The CDR3 DNA reads TGCGCCAGCAGCTTGAACCCAGGGGGCGAACAAGAGACCCAGTACTTC.

This chain connects TRBV5-1 to TRBJ1-4; D unresolved. Trimming took off 3 bases at V and 13 bases at J, with 13 bases between the two ends. In germline, CDR1 is SGHRS, CDR2 YFSETQ. The CDR3 runs 12 residues. Here the CDR3 reads CASSSRDEALFF. CDR3 DNA: TGCGCCAGCAGCTCCCGGGATGAGGCACTGTTTTTT.

The chain uses TRBV9 and TRBJ2-2, with D perhaps matching TRBD2 (5 bases). Germline CDR1 is SGDLS and CDR2 is YYNGEE. The V end lost 4 bases, the J end lost 5 bases, and 21 bases lay between the germline ends. CDR3 size: 17 residues. The CDR3: CASSFPQDSAYTGELFF. In nucleotides, the CDR3 is TGTGCCAGCAGCTTCCCCCAGGATAGCGCATATACCGGGGAGCTGTTTTTT.

The chain couples TRBV6-5 to TRBJ1-6, with 7 bases fitting TRBD1. The CDR3 runs 16 residues. Germline V gene sequence: CDR1 MNHEY, CDR2 SVGAGI. J was trimmed by 8 bases and V by 1 base; bases with no gene match: 8. The CDR3 region is CASSYLQTGLHSPLHF. CDR3 bases: TGTGCCAGCAGTTACTTACAGACAGGGCTCCATTCACCCCTCCACTTT.

The chain uses TRBV6-1 and TRBJ2-7; 11 positions agree with TRBD1. CDR3 length equals 17 residues. The V segment lost 2 bases and the J segment 5 bases; nucleotides outside the gene matches: 11. The germline V gene has CDR1 MNHNS and CDR2 SASEGT. CDR3 nucleotide sequence: TGTGCCAGCAGTGAAACCGGGACAGGGGGTTTTAACGACGAGCAGTACTTC. Translating gives CASSETGTGGFNDEQYF.

The chain recombines TRBV18 with TRBJ1-1; D uncertain. The CDR3 extends over 14 amino acids. V lost 6 bases, J lost 3 bases, and 14 bases lay in between. Germline lookup yields CDR1 KGHSH and CDR2 LQKENI. In DNA form, the CDR3 reads TGTGCCAGCTCGCTACTGGAGCCAGACACTGAAGCTTTCTTT. The encoded protein is CASSLLEPDTEAFF.

The CDR3 DNA follows: TGTGCCAGCAGCAAGGAGGGGCGGGGGGAAAACATTCAGTACTTC. Protein sequence: CASSKEGRGENIQYF. The chain is built from TRBV21-1 and TRBJ2-4; TRBD2, the table's D call, was not compared with the DNA. TRBV21-1 is given as a pseudogene. The CDR3 has 15 residues.

Only one count was recorded for this clone. The chain joins TRBV7-9 to TRBJ2-1; the D gene is possibly TRBD2 (6 bases). This CDR3 comprises 13 residues. Trimming removed 4 bases at V and 8 bases at J, with 12 bases between. Germline CDR1 and CDR2: SEHNR and FQNEAQ (reference sequence). CDR3 sequence reads: CASSSVRGDEQFF. The DNA for the CDR3 is TGTGCCAGCAGCTCCGTGCGGGGCGATGAGCAGTTCTTC.

This chain connects TRBV2 to TRBJ2-2; 7 bases agree with TRBD1. CDR1 is SNHLY, CDR2 FYNNEI, per germline. CDR3 size: 14 residues. After removal of 5 bases from V and 6 bases from J, the junction contained 6 bases not matched to a gene. The CDR3 nucleotides read TGTGCCAGCAGTAAACAGGGGCGGGCCGGGGAGCTGTTTTTT. Translated, it gives CASSKQGRAGELFF.

The V call is TRBV7-2, the J call TRBJ2-7; D might be TRBD1 (6 bases). Per the germline V gene, CDR1 is SGHTA and CDR2 is FQGNSA. This CDR3 spans 15 amino acids. V was trimmed by 5 bases and J by 7 bases, leaving 21 bases between them. As DNA, the CDR3 is TGTGCCAGCAGCCCAGCCCCGGGACATTCCCTAGAGCAGTACTTC. Residues: CASSPAPGHSLEQYF.

This clone has just one count. The J gene is TRBJ2-7, the V gene TRBV9, with D possibly being TRBD1 (5 bases). CDR1 SGDLS and CDR2 YYNGEE come from the germline V gene. This CDR3 has 13 residues. V was clipped by 4 bases and J by 4 bases, with 12 bases between them. The CDR3 nucleotides read TGTGCCAGCAGCCCGGACAATCTTTACGAGCAGTACTTC. Protein sequence: CASSPDNLYEQYF.